This is a list of T cell receptor beta chains from one sample in a study of cytomegalovirus exposure and HLA in healthy donors. Sequencing was performed with immunoSEQ multiplex PCR; in TCRdb, only in-frame clones are kept and a portion is missing. The sample yields 80,000 to 90,000 clones, 95% to 98% seen once. Material for sequencing was PBMCs. These TCRs come from a man aged 18 to 29 in good health and CMV-seronegative. CDR3s include the opening cysteine and the closing phenylalanine or tryptophan. A D gene is named only where the DNA matches it firmly. A row's size may be missing; if present it is once, few, many or a size class.

TRBD1	TRBV30	TRBJ1-1	.	CAWSVQRGLEAFF	TGTGCCTGGAGTGTACAGAGGGGGCTTGAAGCTTTCTTT
.	TRBV4-2	TRBJ2-2	.	CASSEDSTGELFF	TGTGCCAGCAGCGAAGACAGTACCGGGGAGCTGTTTTTT
.	TRBV13	TRBJ1-2	.	CASTNSDRTSNYGYTF	TGTGCCAGCACCAACTCTGACAGAACCTCTAACTATGGCTACACCTTC
TRBD2	TRBV15	TRBJ2-1	once	CATSRVGSGSVYNEQFF	TGTGCCACCAGCAGAGTTGGTAGCGGGAGCGTCTACAATGAGCAGTTCTTC
TRBD1	TRBV19	TRBJ1-4	once	CASSMRGQGFSEKLFF	TGTGCCAGTAGTATGCGGGGACAGGGCTTTTCTGAAAAACTGTTTTTT
.	TRBV7-9	TRBJ1-1	.	CASSLNRAEAFF	TGTGCCAGCAGCTTAAACCGGGCTGAAGCTTTCTTT
.	TRBV9	TRBJ2-7	.	CASSPTPGQIYEQYF	TGTGCCAGCAGCCCGACCCCCGGACAGATCTACGAGCAGTACTTC
TRBD1	TRBV19	TRBJ1-3	.	CASSLTGGSGNTIYF	TGTGCCAGTAGTCTGACAGGGGGCTCTGGAAACACCATATATTTT
TRBD1	TRBV28	TRBJ2-1	.	CASSAGQGLEFF	TGTGCCAGCAGTGCGGGACAGGGGCTCGAGTTCTTC
.	TRBV19	TRBJ2-1	.	CASSIGDYPGNEQFF	TGTGCCAGTAGTATAGGAGACTACCCCGGCAATGAGCAGTTCTTC